These 29 T cell receptor beta chains came from one sample sequenced in a study of Ad26.COV2.S vaccination and SARS-CoV-2 variants. Repertoires were generated with immunoSEQ multiplex PCR, while TCRdb's copy carries only in-frame clones and drops some. This table holds about 420,000 clones, around 89% found once. As to treatment: around 19 received Ad26.COV2.S at low or high dose, single or two shots; about five received placebo; per-sample allocation not given. After the first vaccine or placebo injection, samples were drawn on day 63. The source material was peripheral blood, sampled in a trial of Ad26.COV2.S vaccine versus placebo. The receptors were gathered from a person between 18 and 65 years old who received the Ad26.COV2.S COVID-19 vaccine or a placebo.

V is TRBV7-9 and J is TRBJ2-3; D perhaps matches TRBD1 (6 bases). CDR3 length: 17 amino acids. V lost 0 bases and J 3 bases, leaving 16 bases between the germline ends. Germline V gives CDR1 SEHNR, CDR2 FQNEAQ (reference sequence). CDR3 nucleotide sequence: TGTGCCAGCAGCTTAGCGCAGGGACAATTAGGAACAGATACGCAGTATTTT. It translates to CASSLAQGQLGTDTQYF.

This sequence joins TRBV6-1 and TRBJ2-7; D is perhaps TRBD1 or TRBD2 (5 bases each). The CDR3 is 15 residues long. V was cut by 1 base and J by 1 base, with 11 bases left in between. Germline CDR1 MNHNS, CDR2 SASEGT. Here the CDR3 DNA reads TGTGCCAGCAGTGAAGAGGGGACCGTTTCCTACGAGCAGTACTTC. It is translated as CASSEEGTVSYEQYF.

The CDR3 sequence: CASKRQDTGELFF. In DNA form, the CDR3 reads TGTGCCAGCAAAAGACAAGACACCGGGGAGCTGTTTTTT. The chain couples TRBV28 to TRBJ2-2, with D unresolved. This CDR3 is 13 amino acids long. Trimming pared 7 bases from V and 3 bases from J, leaving 9 bases between. Germline loops: CDR1 MDHEN, CDR2 SYDVKM.

The gene calls are TRBV4-3 and TRBJ1-2; 9 bases fit TRBD1. V gave up 2 bases and J gave up 4 bases; unmatched junction bases: 20. Germline V gives CDR1 LGHNA, CDR2 YSLEER. This CDR3 is 20 amino acids long. The CDR3 is CASSQTRTGGAFREGYGYTF. CDR3 nucleotide sequence: TGCGCCAGCAGCCAAACGCGCACAGGGGGCGCATTCAGGGAGGGCTATGGCTACACCTTC.

Details on this clone: The same CDR3 also results from other DNA sequences found in this sample. The J gene is TRBJ2-7, the V gene TRBV9, with D perhaps assigned TRBD1 or TRBD2 (5 bases each). This CDR3 comprises 15 residues. V was pared by 0 bases and J by 4 bases, with 14 bases between. Germline CDR1 SGDLS, CDR2 YYNGEE. DNA for the CDR3: TGTGCCAGCAGCGTAGGTCGGGGTGGGACGTACGAGCAGTACTTC. It codes for CASSVGRGGTYEQYF.

This clone was counted a few times. The chain is built from TRBV11-2 and TRBJ1-1; D not resolved. From germline, CDR1 is SGHAT and CDR2 FQNNGV. The CDR3 covers 13 residues. V lost 9 bases to trimming and J lost 3 bases, with 14 bases between them. CDR3 sequence: CASLRARDTEAFF. CDR3 DNA: TGTGCCAGTTTAAGGGCGCGGGACACTGAAGCTTTCTTT.

This chain connects TRBV24-1 to TRBJ2-2; tentative D call: TRBD1 (6 bases). Trimming removed 10 bases from V and 7 bases from J, with 21 bases in between. The CDR3 runs to 15 residues. Germline values: CDR1 KGHDR, CDR2 SFDVKD. CDR3 in DNA: TGTGCCACTAGGGACACCGCACAGGCCTTCGGGGAGCTGTTTTTT. It codes for CATRDTAQAFGELFF.

V is TRBV29-1 and J is TRBJ2-2; 14 bases agree with TRBD2. The germline gives CDR1 SQVTM, CDR2 ANQGSEA. V shed 7 bases, J shed 5 bases, and the junction held 3 bases outside the gene matches. CDR3 size: 14 residues. CDR3 coding DNA: TGCAGCGCCGGGACTAGCGGGGGTACCGGGGAGCTGTTTTTT. This gives the protein CSAGTSGGTGELFF.

This chain joins TRBV2 and TRBJ2-7, with TRBD1 matching 9 bases. The CDR3 has 13 amino acids. Trimming took 8 bases from V and 3 from J; bases not matched to a gene: 5. The germline V gene has CDR1 SNHLY and CDR2 FYNNEI. The CDR3 nucleotides are TGTGCCAGCCGGGACAGGGAAGACTACGAGCAGTACTTC. Its protein is CASRDREDYEQYF.

This clone was detected a few times. V gene TRBV9 combines with J gene TRBJ2-1; TRBD1 aligns across 10 bases. V lost 4 bases, J lost 14 bases, and 6 bases stayed unmatched. Germline-derived CDR1 and CDR2 are SGDLS and YYNGEE. The CDR3 length is 12 residues. The CDR3 sequence: CASSLGTGEKFF. CDR3 sequence (DNA): TGTGCCAGCAGCCTCGGGACAGGGGAGAAGTTCTTC.

The table lists this clone with a count of one. The gene calls are TRBV4-1 and TRBJ2-7; 10 bases fit TRBD2. This CDR3 is built from 15 residues. Trimming cost V 0 bases and J 7 bases; bases outside gene matches: 6. Germline assignment: CDR1 MGHRA and CDR2 YSYEKL. CDR3 loop: CASSQDPAGGQEQYF. The CDR3 bases are TGCGCCAGCAGCCAAGATCCAGCGGGGGGGCAAGAGCAGTACTTC.

This clone was found many times. J is TRBJ2-7 and V is TRBV28; D is unresolved. CDR3 size: 14 residues. The ends were cut back, 3 bases at V and 4 bases at J, with 13 bases in the middle. CDR1 MDHEN and CDR2 SYDVKM come from the germline V gene. CDR3 loop: CASSFLEGPYEQYF. Written as DNA, the CDR3 is TGTGCCAGCAGTTTTCTGGAAGGGCCTTACGAGCAGTACTTC. Full variable domain (outside the CDR3, taken from reference TRBV28 and TRBJ2-7): DVKVTQSSRYLVKRTGEKVFLECVQDMDHENMFWYRQDPGLGLRLIYFSYDVKMKEKGDIPEGYSVSREKKERFSLILESASTNQTSMYLCASSFLEGPYEQYFGPGTRLTVT.

This sequence joins TRBV6-2 or TRBV6-3 and TRBJ2-5, with 8 bases lining up with TRBD1. Germline V gene data show CDR1 as MNHEY and CDR2 as SVGEGT. J gave up 6 bases and V 5 bases, and 5 bases lay outside the gene matches. The CDR3 runs 13 residues. CDR3 in DNA: TGTGCCAGCAGTGACAGGGGCGGACAGACCCAGTACTTC. Amino acids: CASSDRGGQTQYF.

The chain has TRBV12-3 or TRBV12-4 and TRBJ2-2; no clear D gene. The CDR3 spans 13 residues. The V end lost 2 bases, the J end lost 5 bases, and 6 bases lay between the germline ends. CDR3: CASSLFETGELFF. The CDR3 nucleotides read TGTGCCAGCAGTTTATTTGAGACCGGGGAGCTGTTTTTT.

The chain is built from TRBV7-2 and TRBJ2-2; no firm D call. V lost 3 bases to trimming and J lost 0 bases, with 14 bases between them. The CDR3 runs 17 residues. Germline V gene data show CDR1 as SGHTA and CDR2 as FQGNSA. The CDR3 bases are TGTGCCAGCAGCTTGCGAGCACAGAGCCCGAACACCGGGGAGCTGTTTTTT. Amino acid sequence: CASSLRAQSPNTGELFF.

The chain links TRBV5-1 to TRBJ2-7; 9 positions match TRBD1. CDR1 SGHRS and CDR2 YFSETQ come from the germline V gene. The CDR3 contains 15 residues. The V gene end was trimmed by 3 bases and the J gene end by 4 bases; junction bases not matched to a gene: 8. For the CDR3, the DNA is TGCGCCAGCAGCTCCGGGGACAGGGAATATTACGAGCAGTACTTC. It codes for CASSSGDREYYEQYF.

The gene calls are TRBV30 and TRBJ2-2; D is possibly TRBD1 (6 bases). The CDR3 sequence is 14 residues long. Trimming pared 5 bases from V and 3 bases from J, leaving 13 bases between. Per the germline V gene, CDR1 is GTSNPN and CDR2 is SVGIG (reference sequence). This chain's CDR3 is CAWGLGHHTGELFF. Written as DNA, the CDR3 is TGTGCCTGGGGCCTGGGACATCACACCGGGGAGCTGTTTTTT. The full variable domain, completed using reference TRBV30 and TRBJ2-2, is SQTIHQWPATLVQPVGSPLSLECTVEGTSNPNLYWYRQAAGRGLQLLFYSVGIGQISSEVPQNLSASRPQDRQFILSSKKLLLSDSGFYLCAWGLGHHTGELFFGEGSRLTVL.

This clone was found once. The chain uses TRBV29-1 and TRBJ2-3; 10 bases agree with TRBD2. Germline loops: CDR1 SQVTM, CDR2 ANQGSEA. The junction had 8 bases not matched to a gene; V was cut back by 0 bases and J by 5 bases. The CDR3 contains 16 residues. CDR3 protein: CSVEERRTSGIDTQYF. The CDR3 DNA reads TGCAGCGTTGAAGAGAGGCGGACTAGCGGAATAGATACGCAGTATTTT.

This chain uses TRBV18 with TRBJ1-1, with 7 nucleotides matching TRBD1. CDR3 size: 15 residues. Trimming at V came to 6 bases and at J to 2 bases, leaving 9 bases not matched to a gene. Germline-derived CDR1 and CDR2 are KGHSH and LQKENI. The CDR3 here is CASSPSRGVNTEAFF. The CDR3 region has the DNA TGTGCCAGCTCCCCTTCCAGGGGGGTAAACACTGAAGCTTTCTTT.

This chain joins TRBV30 and TRBJ2-1; D is uncertain. The CDR3 is 13 amino acids. V was cut by 6 bases and J by 6 bases, with 15 bases left in between. The germline V gene encodes CDR1 GTSNPN and CDR2 SVGIG (reference sequence). In DNA form, the CDR3 reads TGTGCCTGCGTAGGAGAGGTACTCAATGAGCAGTTCTTC. It specifies CACVGEVLNEQFF.

This chain joins TRBV5-1 and TRBJ2-5, with 11 bases aligning to TRBD1. This CDR3 spans 15 amino acids. Germline V gene sequence: CDR1 SGHRS, CDR2 YFSETQ. V was clipped by 4 bases and J by 5 bases; unmatched bases: 7. Written as DNA, the CDR3 is TGCGCCAGCAGCGGAACCGGGACAGGGGGTGAGACCCAGTACTTC. Translation: CASSGTGTGGETQYF. The variable domain in full, with the rest retrieved from reference TRBV5-1 and TRBJ2-5, is KAGVTQTPRYLIKTRGQQVTLSCSPISGHRSVSWYQQTPGQGLQFLFEYFSETQRNKGNFPGRFSGRQFSNSRSEMNVSTLELGDSALYLCASSGTGTGGETQYFGPGTRLLVL.

This CDR3 reads CASSNRGISTDTQYF. For the CDR3, the DNA is TGTGCCAGCAGCAATCGGGGTATTAGCACAGATACGCAGTATTTT. The rearrangement uses TRBV21-1 and TRBJ2-3; no DNA check was done on the table's D call, TRBD2. TRBV21-1 counts as a pseudogene. This CDR3 region has 15 residues.

The chain joins TRBV27 to TRBJ2-1; no clear D. The germline V and J ends were trimmed by 4 bases and 10 bases, with 17 bases remaining between them. This CDR3 has 14 amino acids. CDR1 is MNHEY, CDR2 SMNVEV, per germline (reference sequence). The CDR3 nucleotides are TGTGCCAGCAGTTCCCCAACGAGCCTAGGGGAGCAGTTCTTC. Its protein is CASSSPTSLGEQFF.

V and J are TRBV7-3 and TRBJ2-4; D possibly corresponds to TRBD1 (7 bases). This CDR3 has 13 amino acids. CDR1 and CDR2 (germline): SGHTA, FQGTGA. V shed 2 bases and J shed 9 bases, with 11 bases lying between them. This CDR3 is CASSLQGGSIQYF. The CDR3, as DNA: TGTGCCAGCAGCTTACAGGGGGGAAGCATTCAGTACTTC.

This chain links TRBV9 with TRBJ1-6; D gene unclear. Deletions cut 4 bases from V and 12 bases from J, with 14 bases between. This CDR3 comprises 13 residues. The germline CDR1 and CDR2 sequences are SGDLS and YYNGEE. The CDR3 DNA is TGTGCCAGCAGCCCTTCAGGCGGAGTACCCCTCCACTTT. This translates into CASSPSGGVPLHF.

In its sample, this clone was seen once. The genes are TRBV6-5 and TRBJ1-2; TRBD1 aligns across 9 bases. In germline, CDR1 is MNHEY, CDR2 SVGAGI. This CDR3 is built from 14 residues. V gave up 7 bases and J gave up 9 bases; unmatched junction bases: 12. The CDR3 sequence: CASKRDRDTASYTF. In DNA, the CDR3 is TGTGCCAGCAAAAGGGACAGGGATACCGCGAGCTACACCTTC.

The rearrangement links TRBV4-1 to TRBJ2-1; D gene unclear. The CDR3 has 14 residues. Trimming took off 1 base at V and 6 bases at J, with 10 bases between the two ends. The germline gives CDR1 MGHRA, CDR2 YSYEKL. The CDR3 region is CASSQVGQTNEQFF. The CDR3 DNA sequence: TGCGCCAGCAGCCAAGTGGGCCAGACCAATGAGCAGTTCTTC.

There are a few counts of this clone. Other DNA sequences within the sample encode an identical CDR3. V is TRBV5-1 and J is TRBJ2-7; D not certain. This CDR3 has 12 amino acids. Between the trimmed V and J ends, which lost 0 bases and 4 bases, there was a span of 5 bases. The germline V gene has CDR1 SGHRS and CDR2 YFSETQ. The CDR3 sequence is CASSLEGYEQYF. Written as DNA, the CDR3 is TGCGCCAGCAGCTTGGAAGGGTACGAGCAGTACTTC.

The rearrangement links TRBV10-3 to TRBJ2-2; 9 bases match TRBD2. The CDR3 is 15 residues long. The V segment lost 4 bases and the J segment 6 bases; nucleotides outside the gene matches: 6. Germline assignment: CDR1 ENHRY and CDR2 SYGVKD. The CDR3 DNA is TGTGCCATCAGTGTCCTAGGCGGGGGGGCCGGGGAGCTGTTTTTT. Translating it yields CAISVLGGGAGELFF.